This TCR beta chain emerged from a study of tumor T cells in aggressive B-cell lymphoma. V was cut by 6 bases and J by 1 base, with 7 bases left in between. The CDR3 is made up of 12 amino acids. Germline CDR1 is SGHNT and CDR2 is YYREEE (reference sequence). Measured with immunoSEQ multiplex PCR; TCRdb has only the in-frame clones, and not every one. Counted here are more than 250 clones, about 83% occurring once; the ten biggest clones make up approximately 30%. The chain couples TRBV5-4 to TRBJ1-1; TRBD1 might be the D (6 bases). The sequence was collected from an adult with diffuse large B cell lymphoma. Sequencing input: tumor tissue. CDR3 sequence reads: CASKTGNTEAFF. The CDR3 DNA is TGTGCCAGCAAGACAGGGAACACTGAAGCTTTCTTT.